Below are 3 T cell receptor beta chains sequenced from a single sample in a study of blood T cell repertoires in COVID-19. The repertoire was sequenced with immunoSEQ multiplex PCR; TCRdb's copy has only in-frame clones and lacks some. The table has around 40,000 clones, 85% to 90% seen once; the top ten hold more than 20%. Sequencing was performed on peripheral blood. The source of these receptors is a man aged 45-65 years with active or convalescent COVID-19.

CDR3 nucleotide sequence: TGTGCCAGCAGCCAAGTTAAGAGGTCCGGGCAGTTCTTC. This translates into CASSQVKRSGQFF. The rearrangement joins TRBV14 to TRBJ2-1; D gene ambiguous. CDR1 SGHDN and CDR2 FVKESK come from the germline V gene. This CDR3 contains 13 residues. V lost 1 base, J lost 12 bases, and 13 bases lay in between. The entire variable domain, with the rest obtained from reference TRBV14 and TRBJ2-1, is as follows: EAGVTQFPSHSVIEKGQTVTLRCDPISGHDNLYWYRRVMGKEIKFLLHFVKESKQDESGMPNNRFLAERTGGTYSTLKVQPAELEDSGVYFCASSQVKRSGQFFGPGTRLTVL.

The CDR3: CASSAPYASSTDTQYF. In nucleotides, the CDR3 is TGTGCCAGCAGCGCGCCATACGCGAGTAGCACAGATACGCAGTATTTT. The chain couples TRBV9 to TRBJ2-3, with no clear D. Germline V lookup: CDR1 SGDLS, CDR2 YYNGEE. CDR3 length equals 16 residues. The ends were cut back, 3 bases at V and 0 bases at J, with 14 bases in the middle.

The CDR3 sequence is CASRDRGPTYEQYF. The DNA of the CDR3 is TGTGCCAGCAGAGACAGGGGGCCGACGTACGAGCAGTACTTC. V and J are TRBV6-5 and TRBJ2-7; 10 bases map to TRBD1. The CDR3 is made up of 14 amino acids. CDR1 is MNHEY and CDR2 is SVGAGI in the germline V gene. The junction had 6 bases not matched to a gene; V was cut back by 6 bases and J by 4 bases.